Listed below are T cell receptor beta chains from one sample, sequenced in a study of cytomegalovirus exposure and HLA in healthy donors. Clones were sequenced by immunoSEQ multiplex PCR, and TCRdb holds only the in-frame ones, with some missing. The sample lists 210,000 or so clones, around 80% occurring once. Sequences were obtained from PBMCs. Source of these receptors: a girl aged 2-10 years in good health and CMV-seronegative. Each CDR3 is given with its conserved first and last residue. The order of the fields is clone size, V gene, D gene, J gene, CDR3 DNA, CDR3 protein. D genes are given only for firm matches. A clone size is listed for some rows: how often the clone was seen (once, few, many), or a class if it is expanded.

NA	TRBV19	NA	TRBJ2-2	TGTGCCAGTAGCCATGTGCGGCGGGAGAACACCGGGGAGCTGTTTTTT	CASSHVRRENTGELFF
NA	TRBV9	TRBD1	TRBJ1-1	TGTGCCAGCAGTGCCGGGCCCCGGGACAGGGGGAACACTGAAGCTTTCTTT	CASSAGPRDRGNTEAFF
few	TRBV30	NA	TRBJ1-2	TGTGCCTGGGCTCCGACGCAGGGTCGCTATGGCTACACCTTC	CAWAPTQGRYGYTF
NA	TRBV25-1	TRBD1	TRBJ1-4	TGTGCCAGCAGCGCCGGGGACAGGGCATTTAATGAAAAACTGTTTTTT	CASSAGDRAFNEKLFF
NA	TRBV5-6	NA	TRBJ2-3	TGTGCCAGCAGCGCGATGAGCACAGATACGCAGTATTTT	CASSAMSTDTQYF
few	TRBV19	NA	TRBJ1-2	TGTGCCAGTAGTACAGGGAAAGCTAACTATGGCTACACCTTC	CASSTGKANYGYTF
once	TRBV7-9	TRBD1	TRBJ1-4	TGTGCCAGCAGCCGGGACAGGGTTATTGAAAAACTGTTTTTT	CASSRDRVIEKLFF
few	TRBV6-1	NA	TRBJ2-2	TGTGCCACCTTCCTCCCCGGGGAGCTGTTTTTT	CATFLPGELFF
NA	TRBV6-1	NA	TRBJ2-7	TGTGCCAGCAGTGAAGTCGGGGGGCGCGAGCAGTACTTC	CASSEVGGREQYF
NA	TRBV5-1	NA	TRBJ1-2	TGCGCCAGCAGCTTCGCCAGGGCCGACTATGGCTACACCTTC	CASSFARADYGYTF
NA	TRBV12-5	NA	TRBJ1-1	TGTGCTAGTGGTTTGGCATCCCAATTTCCCCCCGAAGCTTTCTTT	CASGLASQFPPEAFF
NA	TRBV27	NA	TRBJ2-3	TGTGCCAGCGAGTCCTCGGCCGGCGGTACGCAGTATTTT	CASESSAGGTQYF
NA	TRBV5-4	NA	TRBJ1-1	TGTGCCAGCAGCTTGGCCGCGGGTGTCATGAACACTGAAGCTTTCTTT	CASSLAAGVMNTEAFF
NA	TRBV5-6	NA	TRBJ2-3	TGTGCCAGCAGCTTTTGGACAGAAGACACAGATACGCAGTATTTT	CASSFWTEDTDTQYF
NA	TRBV15	TRBD2	TRBJ2-1	TGTGCCACCAGCAGAGGGGGGAGGGGCTACTACAATGAGCAGTTCTTC	CATSRGGRGYYNEQFF
once	TRBV5-1	NA	TRBJ1-4	TGCGCCAGCAGCTTCTCACAGGGACGGAATGAAAAACTGTTTTTT	CASSFSQGRNEKLFF
NA	TRBV23-1	TRBD1	TRBJ1-1	TGCGCCAGCATCCGACAGGGGGAAGCTTTCTTT	CASIRQGEAFF
NA	TRBV9	TRBD2	TRBJ2-5	TGTGCCAGCAGCGTGTCACTAGCGGGAATTGAGACCCAGTACTTC	CASSVSLAGIETQYF
NA	TRBV5-1	TRBD1	TRBJ1-1	TGCGCCAGCAGCCTATTACCGGGACAGGGGAGATTGGACACTGAAGCTTTCTTT	CASSLLPGQGRLDTEAFF
once	TRBV4-1	NA	TRBJ1-2	TGCGCCAGCAGCCAAGTTAGGGTGCAGGGGAGCTATGGCTACACCTTC	CASSQVRVQGSYGYTF
NA	TRBV5-1	NA	TRBJ1-3	TGCGCCAGCAGCTTGGGCTTCAGGGGTGATAGCTCTGGAAACACCATATATTTT	CASSLGFRGDSSGNTIYF
NA	TRBV7-9	TRBD2	TRBJ2-2	TGTGCCAGCAGCTTTATCCCCTTCGCGGGAGCGAACACCGGGGAGCTGTTTTTT	CASSFIPFAGANTGELFF
NA	TRBV19	TRBD1	TRBJ2-1	TGTGCCAGTAAACAGGGGGGCAATGAGCAGTTCTTC	CASKQGGNEQFF
few	TRBV10-2	TRBD1	TRBJ2-3	TGCGCCAGCAGCCAAGGGACAGGGGCACAAGGAGATACGCAGTATTTT	CASSQGTGAQGDTQYF
once	TRBV7-8	NA	TRBJ2-1	TGTGCCAGCAGCTTAGGCCCTAGTTATACTGAGCAGTTCTTC	CASSLGPSYTEQFF